Listed below are T cell receptor beta chains from one sample, sequenced in a study of CD8 T cells in ankylosing spondylitis. TCRdb analysed the 5' RACE reads with MiXCR anew, one entry per CDR3 protein. The sample gives 300,000 to 400,000 distinct CDR3 sequences, around 22% of which show up once; approximately 15% is in the top ten. The sequenced sample consisted of blood, either unsorted or a sorted T cell fraction (not recorded which). All receptors come from a male donor with ankylosing spondylitis. CDR3s include the opening cysteine and the closing phenylalanine or tryptophan. A D gene is named only where the DNA matches it firmly. For some rows the clone size is stated as once, few or many, or as a class when expanded; others skip it.

abundance,v_gene,d_gene,len,j_gene,CDR3aa,CDR3nt
NA,TRBV28,TRBD1,16,TRBJ2-7,CASSTGAGAFLYEQYF,TGTGCCAGCAGTACAGGGGCAGGGGCGTTCTTATACGAGCAGTACTTC
few,TRBV5-1,NA,14,TRBJ2-2,CASIWDPNTGELFF,TGCGCCAGCATATGGGACCCGAACACCGGGGAGCTGTTTTTT
NA,TRBV29-1,TRBD2,15,TRBJ2-2,CSGSVAGVRTGELFF,TGCAGCGGTTCTGTAGCGGGAGTTAGGACCGGGGAGCTGTTTTTT
few,TRBV7-2,NA,13,TRBJ2-3,CASSFLGQEAQYF,TGTGCCAGCAGCTTCCTAGGCCAGGAGGCGCAGTATTTT
few,TRBV5-1,TRBD2,15,TRBJ2-7,CASSERTSGPYEQYF,TGCGCCAGCAGCGAAAGGACTAGCGGACCCTACGAGCAGTACTTC
NA,TRBV28,TRBD1,16,TRBJ1-3,CASSLAGTGVGNTIYF,TGTGCCAGCAGTTTGGCGGGGACAGGGGTCGGAAACACCATATATTTT
few,TRBV15,NA,14,TRBJ2-7,CATRMGDADPEQYF,TGTGCCACCAGAATGGGGGACGCCGATCCCGAGCAGTACTTC
NA,TRBV20-1,NA,14,TRBJ1-1,CSARDGTRVTEAFF,TGCAGTGCTAGAGATGGGACTCGGGTAACTGAAGCTTTCTTT
NA,TRBV29-1,NA,13,TRBJ1-1,CSVRQDPNTEAFF,TGCAGCGTACGTCAGGACCCGAACACTGAAGCTTTCTTT
many,TRBV29-1,TRBD2,13,TRBJ2-3,CSAGLAGVDTQYF,TGCAGCGCGGGACTAGCGGGAGTAGATACGCAGTATTTT
once,TRBV20-1,NA,13,TRBJ1-1,CSARVLRVTEAFF,TGCAGTGCTAGAGTTCTCAGGGTCACTGAAGCTTTCTTT
NA,TRBV29-1,NA,15,TRBJ1-4,CSVVKSDAFNEKLIF,TGCAGCGTTGTCAAGTCAGACGCCTTTAATGAAAAACTGATTTTT
many,TRBV9,TRBD2,13,TRBJ2-1,CASSLAGPNEQFF,TGTGCCAGCAGTCTAGCGGGCCCTAATGAGCAGTTCTTC
few,TRBV7-9,TRBD1,16,TRBJ2-7,CASSSTGASLGYEQYF,TGTGCCAGCAGCTCTACAGGGGCCTCACTAGGATACGAGCAGTACTTC
NA,TRBV29-1,NA,15,TRBJ2-2,CSGLRTRGYTGELFF,TGCAGCGGTCTACGGACCCGCGGGTATACCGGGGAGCTGTTTTTT